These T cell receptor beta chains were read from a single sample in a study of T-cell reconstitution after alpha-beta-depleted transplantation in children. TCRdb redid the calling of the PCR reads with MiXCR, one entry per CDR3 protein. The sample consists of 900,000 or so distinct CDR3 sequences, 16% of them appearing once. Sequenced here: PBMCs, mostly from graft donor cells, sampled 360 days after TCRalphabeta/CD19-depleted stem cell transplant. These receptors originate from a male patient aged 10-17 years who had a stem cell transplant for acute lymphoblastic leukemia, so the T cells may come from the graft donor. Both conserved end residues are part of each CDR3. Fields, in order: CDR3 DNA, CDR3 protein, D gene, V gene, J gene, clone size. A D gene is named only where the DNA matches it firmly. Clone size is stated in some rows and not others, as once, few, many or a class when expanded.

TGCAGTGCCTCACCACTCGGACAGGGGAATTCCTACACCTTC,CSASPLGQGNSYTF,TRBD1,TRBV20-1,TRBJ1-2,few
TGTGCCAGCAAATGGATTGCAGGAGAGACCCAGTACTTC,CASKWIAGETQYF,.,TRBV12-3/TRBV12-4,TRBJ2-5,.
TGCAGCGTTGAGCCCCTGTCCACCTCCTACGAGCAGTACTTC,CSVEPLSTSYEQYF,.,TRBV29-1,TRBJ2-7,.
TGTGCCAGCAGCTTAGCATTGACTGGATGGGGGTACAATGAGCAGTTCTTC,CASSLALTGWGYNEQFF,.,TRBV11-1,TRBJ2-1,.
TGCGCCAGCAGCCAAGGAGAGTCTCTATTAGCCAAAAACATTCAGTACTTC,CASSQGESLLAKNIQYF,.,TRBV4-1,TRBJ2-4,once
TGTGCCACCAGCAGCGATCCTGGGGGGAGGGCCGTCGGTACGCAGTATTTT,CATSSDPGGRAVGTQYF,TRBD2,TRBV15,TRBJ2-3,many
TGCAGTGCTAAGGGAGACAGGGCAGAGACCCAGTACTTC,CSAKGDRAETQYF,TRBD1,TRBV20-1,TRBJ2-5,.
TGCAGTGCTAGAGATTGGCTAGCGGGAGACTTTTCCTACAATGAGCAGTTCTTC,CSARDWLAGDFSYNEQFF,TRBD2,TRBV20-1,TRBJ2-1,few
TGCGCCAGCAGCCCATACCTGGACAGGGAGCTCTATGGCTACACCTTC,CASSPYLDRELYGYTF,TRBD1,TRBV5-1,TRBJ1-2,few
TGTGCCAGCAGCTTAAGGGGACTAGCGGTGGATGAGCAGTTCTTC,CASSLRGLAVDEQFF,TRBD2,TRBV7-9,TRBJ2-1,.
TGCGCCAGCAGCTCCCCCGGGGGAGAGGGGGGCAATGAGCAGTTCTTC,CASSSPGGEGGNEQFF,.,TRBV5-1,TRBJ2-1,.
TGTGCCAGCAGCTTATCCCCGACAAGTGAAGCTTTCTTT,CASSLSPTSEAFF,.,TRBV11-2,TRBJ1-1,.
TGCGCCAGCAGCTTCGGACTAGCGGGATCAGATACGCAGTATTTT,CASSFGLAGSDTQYF,TRBD2,TRBV5-1,TRBJ2-3,.
TGTGCCAGCAGCCGCCGGGACAGGAGCTCCTACGAGCAGTCCTTC,CASSRRDRSSYEQSF,TRBD1,TRBV6-8,TRBJ2-7,.
TGCGCCAGCAGCTTACAGGGGAGCGGGGAGACCCAGTACTTC,CASSLQGSGETQYF,.,TRBV5-1,TRBJ2-5,.
TGTGCCAGCATACTAGCGGGAGGCGGAGAGACCCAGTACTTC,CASILAGGGETQYF,TRBD2,TRBV6-2/TRBV6-3,TRBJ2-5,few
TGTGCCAGCAGTCCCACCGGGACTAGCGGGAGATACGAGCAGTACTTC,CASSPTGTSGRYEQYF,TRBD2,TRBV28,TRBJ2-7,many
TGTGCCAGCAGCCCCCTTAGGGCCCCTTCCTACAATGAGCAGTTCTTC,CASSPLRAPSYNEQFF,.,TRBV7-9,TRBJ2-1,few
TGTGCCAGCAGCTTAACTGGACTAGCGACCTACAATGAGCAGTTCTTC,CASSLTGLATYNEQFF,TRBD2,TRBV7-3,TRBJ2-1,.
TGCAGCGTGCAACAGGGGACGTCCGATGGCTACACCTTC,CSVQQGTSDGYTF,TRBD1,TRBV29-1,TRBJ1-2,.
TGCAGTGCTGTACAGGGGGAGGCTATCTACAATGAGCAGTTCTTC,CSAVQGEAIYNEQFF,TRBD1,TRBV20-1,TRBJ2-1,few
TGCAGCGTTGAAGCTCGACTAGCGGGAGGCACAGATACGCAGTATTTT,CSVEARLAGGTDTQYF,TRBD2,TRBV29-1,TRBJ2-3,.
TGCAGTGCTAGGAGCGGGTCGAACACCGGGGAGCTGTTTTTT,CSARSGSNTGELFF,.,TRBV20-1,TRBJ2-2,.
TGTGCCAGCAGCTTTGAAGGGGTCTATGGCTACACCTTC,CASSFEGVYGYTF,.,TRBV7-9,TRBJ1-2,.
TGTGCCAGTAGTATGACAGGGAGGTTCGAGCAGTACTTC,CASSMTGRFEQYF,.,TRBV19,TRBJ2-7,.
TGCAGTGCCCGAGGGCTGGACATCCACTCCTACGAGCAGTACTTC,CSARGLDIHSYEQYF,.,TRBV20-1,TRBJ2-7,many
TGTGCCAGCAGCCAAAATCCCCCGACTAGCGGGGTAAAAAACATTCAGTACTTC,CASSQNPPTSGVKNIQYF,TRBD2,TRBV4-2,TRBJ2-4,.
TGTGCCAGCGCGACTACGCGGGACACCTCCTACGAGCAGTACTTC,CASATTRDTSYEQYF,.,TRBV18,TRBJ2-7,few
TGTGCCATCAGTGTCGAGGAGAGCTCCTACGAGCAGTACTTC,CAISVEESSYEQYF,.,TRBV10-3,TRBJ2-7,many
TGTGCCACCAGCAGAGACGACGGGAGTCGCTACAATGAGCAGTTCTTC,CATSRDDGSRYNEQFF,.,TRBV15,TRBJ2-1,.
TGTGCCAGCAGCTCCTGGGGGGTAGAACACATGCCCCAGCATTTT,CASSSWGVEHMPQHF,.,TRBV5-5,TRBJ1-5,.
TGTGCCAGCAGCGGACTCACTAGCGGCGATGAGCAGTTCTTC,CASSGLTSGDEQFF,TRBD2,TRBV9,TRBJ2-1,few
TGCAGCGTTGAAGATGTCGACACCGGTCGGGAAAAACTGTTTTTT,CSVEDVDTGREKLFF,.,TRBV29-1,TRBJ1-4,.
TGCGCCAGCAGCCAAGGTCTAGCGGGGGGGTATCTAGCCAAAAACATTCAGTACTTC,CASSQGLAGGYLAKNIQYF,TRBD2,TRBV4-1,TRBJ2-4,few
TGCGCCAGCAGCTTGGCCATCCTTGGGGAGACCCAGTACTTC,CASSLAILGETQYF,.,TRBV5-1,TRBJ2-5,few
TGCAGTGCTCCCGACAGGGTTTGGAACACTGAAGCTTTCTTT,CSAPDRVWNTEAFF,TRBD1,TRBV20-1,TRBJ1-1,.
TGTGCCAGCAGTTTCCGGCAGGTATCCACTGAAGCTTTCTTT,CASSFRQVSTEAFF,.,TRBV12-3/TRBV12-4,TRBJ1-1,.
TGCGCCAGCAGCCAGTCAAGGGGGGCAGGGGACCGCTCTGGGGCCAACGTCCTGACTTTC,CASSQSRGAGDRSGANVLTF,.,TRBV4-1,TRBJ2-6,.
TGTGCCAGCGGTAAAAAACATGAGACCCAGTACTTC,CASGKKHETQYF,.,TRBV12-3/TRBV12-4,TRBJ2-5,.
TGTGCCAGCAGCTTATACAGGGATAACACCGGGGAGCTGTTTTTT,CASSLYRDNTGELFF,.,TRBV7-8,TRBJ2-2,.
TGTGCCAGCAGCTCCGTGAGCAATGAGCAGTTCTTC,CASSSVSNEQFF,.,TRBV7-9,TRBJ2-1,.
TGTGCCAGCAGCTCCCCGGGGTGGGCGGGGAAGCAGTTCTTC,CASSSPGWAGKQFF,.,TRBV11-3,TRBJ2-1,.
TGTGCCAGCAGTGAATCTGGAGGGAACACCGGGGAGCTGTTTTTT,CASSESGGNTGELFF,.,TRBV25-1,TRBJ2-2,many
TGTGCCAGCAGCCAAGATCGGGCTAGCCTAGACTACGAGCAGTACTTC,CASSQDRASLDYEQYF,.,TRBV3-1,TRBJ2-7,.
TGCAGCGTTGAAACGGGGGGGGAAGAGACCCAGTACTTC,CSVETGGEETQYF,TRBD2,TRBV29-1,TRBJ2-5,.